This T cell receptor beta chain was obtained from a study of blood T cell repertoires in COVID-19. Study at large: Acute and convalescent COVID-19 samples came from the United States, Italy and Spain. From T cells, B-cell-depleted T cells, or PBMCs came the material, which was cDNA or gDNA.

CDR3 length: 14 amino acids. V was pared by 4 bases and J by 2 bases, with 10 bases between. Germline V CDR1 and CDR2: SGHKS, YYEKEE (reference sequence). As originally analysed: Nucleated cell number was recorded as an estimate derived from reference gene primer amplification. Data came from immunoSEQ multiplex PCR; TCRdb stores just in-frame clones and leaves some out. The DNA was the basis for D and trimming; V, J and clone size are from that table. The sample yields 150,000 or so clones, around nine tenths seen once. The receptor was isolated from a man in his 60s with active or convalescent COVID-19. The sample comprised peripheral blood. The chain couples TRBV5-5 to TRBJ1-5; possibly TRBD1 for D (6 bases). CDR3 protein: CASSPGQRNQPQHF. The DNA for the CDR3 is TGTGCCAGCAGCCCCGGACAGCGCAATCAGCCCCAGCATTTT.